Here is one TCR beta chain with its context. The antigen remains unidentified. This record belongs to a study of beta chain features in type 1 diabetes. Study context: Age, gender, cell numbers and subset yield matched between patients and controls. Study results and caveats: Among type 1 diabetes patients, VDJ junctions had fewer insertions and more deletions. Moderately but significantly shorter TCRB CDR3s were found in Type 1 diabetes patients in all four CD4+ subsets.

The germline V gene encodes CDR1 SGHNT and CDR2 YENEEA. This CDR3 comprises 14 residues. Trimming shortened V by 5 bases and J by 7 bases, and 15 bases separated the two germline ends. The study reverse transcribed the entire isolated RNA, so it sequenced expressed TCRB transcripts. About 1.01 million reads per sample were averaged for stem cell-like memory samples. Clones were sequenced by immunoSEQ multiplex PCR, and TCRdb holds only the in-frame ones, with some missing. The top ten hold 0.37% of the sample, which has tens of thousands of clones, more than 45% seen once. The sequenced sample consisted of stem cell memory CD4+ T cells from blood. The TCR sequence derives from a man aged 18-30 years with type 1 diabetes. The chain uses TRBV11-3 and TRBJ2-1, with D perhaps TRBD2 (5 bases). The CDR3 protein is CASSLSARPNEQFF. The CDR3 coding sequence is TGTGCCAGCAGCCTTAGCGCCAGGCCGAATGAGCAGTTCTTC. Filled out from reference TRBV11-3 and TRBJ2-1, the complete variable domain reads EAGVVQSPRYKIIEKKQPVAFWCNPISGHNTLYWYLQNLGQGPELLIRYENEEAVDDSQLPKDRFSAERLKGVDSTLKIQPAELGDSAVYLCASSLSARPNEQFFGPGTRLTVL.